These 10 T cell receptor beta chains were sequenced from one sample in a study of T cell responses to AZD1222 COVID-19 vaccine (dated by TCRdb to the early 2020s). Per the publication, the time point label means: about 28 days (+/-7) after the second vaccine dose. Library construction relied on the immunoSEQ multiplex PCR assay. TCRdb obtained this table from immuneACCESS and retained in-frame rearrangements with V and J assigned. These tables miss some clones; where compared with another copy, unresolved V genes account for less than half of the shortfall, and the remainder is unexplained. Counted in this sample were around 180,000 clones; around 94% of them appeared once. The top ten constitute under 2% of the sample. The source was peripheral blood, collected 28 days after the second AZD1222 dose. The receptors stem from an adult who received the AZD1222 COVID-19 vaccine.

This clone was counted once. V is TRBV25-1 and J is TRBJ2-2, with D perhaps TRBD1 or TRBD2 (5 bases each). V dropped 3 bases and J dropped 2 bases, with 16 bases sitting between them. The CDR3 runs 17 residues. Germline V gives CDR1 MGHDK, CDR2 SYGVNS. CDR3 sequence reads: CASSDPTGTDNTGELFF. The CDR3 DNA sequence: TGTGCCAGCAGTGACCCGACGGGGACGGATAACACCGGGGAGCTGTTTTTT.

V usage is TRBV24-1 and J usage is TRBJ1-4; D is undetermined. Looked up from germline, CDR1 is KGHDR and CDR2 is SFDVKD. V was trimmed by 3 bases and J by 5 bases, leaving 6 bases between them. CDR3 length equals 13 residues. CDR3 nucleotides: TGTGCCACCAGTGATCCGCTAAATGAAAAACTGTTTTTT. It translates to CATSDPLNEKLFF.

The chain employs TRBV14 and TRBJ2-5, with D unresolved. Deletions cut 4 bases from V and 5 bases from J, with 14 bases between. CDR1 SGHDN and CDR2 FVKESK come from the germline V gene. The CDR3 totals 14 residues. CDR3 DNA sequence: TGTGCCAGCAGCCTCAACTCGTTTTCGGAGACCCAGTACTTC. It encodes CASSLNSFSETQYF.

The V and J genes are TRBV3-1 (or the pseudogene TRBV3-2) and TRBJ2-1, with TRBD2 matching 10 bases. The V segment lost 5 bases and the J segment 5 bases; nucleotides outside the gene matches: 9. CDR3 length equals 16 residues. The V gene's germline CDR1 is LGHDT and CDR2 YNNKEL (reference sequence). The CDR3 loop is CASSTPLGLAHNEQFF. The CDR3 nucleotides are TGTGCCAGCAGCACACCCCTGGGACTAGCGCACAATGAGCAGTTCTTC.

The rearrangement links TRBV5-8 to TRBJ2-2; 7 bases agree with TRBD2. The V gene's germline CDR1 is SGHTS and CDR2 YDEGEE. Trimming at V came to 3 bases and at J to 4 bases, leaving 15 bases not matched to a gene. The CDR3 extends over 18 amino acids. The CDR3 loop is CASSSRGRGLVGTGELFF. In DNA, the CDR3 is TGTGCCAGCAGCTCAAGAGGAAGAGGACTAGTGGGCACCGGGGAGCTGTTTTTT.

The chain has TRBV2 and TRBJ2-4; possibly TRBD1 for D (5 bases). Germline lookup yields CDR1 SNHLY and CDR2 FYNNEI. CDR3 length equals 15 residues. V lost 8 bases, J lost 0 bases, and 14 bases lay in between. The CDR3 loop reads CASREQALAKNIQYF. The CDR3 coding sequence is TGTGCCAGCCGAGAACAGGCGCTAGCCAAAAACATTCAGTACTTC. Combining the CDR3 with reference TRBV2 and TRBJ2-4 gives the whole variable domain EPEVTQTPSHQVTQMGQEVILRCVPISNHLYFYWYRQILGQKVEFLVSFYNNEISEKSEIFDDQFSVERPDGSNFTLKIRSTKLEDSAMYFCASREQALAKNIQYFGAGTRLSVL.

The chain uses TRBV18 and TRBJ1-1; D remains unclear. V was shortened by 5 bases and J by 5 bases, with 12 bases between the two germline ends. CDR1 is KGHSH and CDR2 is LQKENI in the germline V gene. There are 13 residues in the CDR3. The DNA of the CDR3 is TGTGCCAGCTCAATCCGGGGTGGTACTGAAGCTTTCTTT. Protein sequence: CASSIRGGTEAFF.

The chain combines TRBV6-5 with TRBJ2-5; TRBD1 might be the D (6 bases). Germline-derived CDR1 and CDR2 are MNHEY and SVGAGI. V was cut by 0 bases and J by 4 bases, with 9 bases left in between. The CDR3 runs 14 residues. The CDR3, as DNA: TGTGCCAGCAGTTACTCAGCAGGGGTAGAGACCCAGTACTTC. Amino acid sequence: CASSYSAGVETQYF.

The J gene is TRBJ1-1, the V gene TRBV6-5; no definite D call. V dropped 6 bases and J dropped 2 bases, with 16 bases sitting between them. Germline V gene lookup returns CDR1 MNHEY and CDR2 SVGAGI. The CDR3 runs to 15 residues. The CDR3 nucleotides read TGTGCCAGCAGCCCCTGGACGAATGAAAACACTGAAGCTTTCTTT. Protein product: CASSPWTNENTEAFF.

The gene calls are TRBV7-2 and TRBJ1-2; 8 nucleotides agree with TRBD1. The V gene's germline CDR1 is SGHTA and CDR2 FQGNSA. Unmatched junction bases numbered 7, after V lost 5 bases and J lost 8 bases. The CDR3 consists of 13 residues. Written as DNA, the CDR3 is TGTGCCAGCAGCCCCGACAGGGGTGGAGGCTACACCTTC. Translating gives CASSPDRGGGYTF.